The 27 T cell receptor beta chains given below trace back to one sample, sequenced in a study of PD-1 blockade in classical Hodgkin lymphoma. Method: immunoSEQ multiplex PCR; TCRdb's copy keeps in-frame clones and lacks some. In the table there are roughly 42,000 clones, 65% to 70% of which are singletons. Time point noted: cycle 4 day 1 (C4D1), after 6 weeks of nivolumab. In every patient, relapse followed autologous stem cell transplantation, while exposure to brentuximab vedotin differed. The source material was peripheral blood mononuclear cells (PBMCs), sampled before the fourth cycle of nivolumab. These receptor sequences come from a human donor with classical Hodgkin lymphoma.

The rearrangement joins TRBV18 to TRBJ2-2; the D gene is possibly TRBD1 (6 bases). Germline V gene lookup returns CDR1 KGHSH and CDR2 LQKENI. V lost 4 bases and J lost 6, with 12 bases in between. The CDR3 has 14 amino acids. The CDR3 loop is CASSQTGYAGELFF. The DNA for the CDR3 is TGTGCCAGCTCACAAACAGGGTACGCCGGGGAGCTGTTTTTT.

This clone is a singleton in its sample. This sequence joins TRBV28 and TRBJ2-3; D unclear. The CDR3 contains 12 residues. Germline CDR1 is MDHEN and CDR2 is SYDVKM. CDR3 region: CASDTSTDTQYF. The DNA for the CDR3 is TGTGCAAGCGACACGAGCACAGATACGCAGTATTTT.

CDR3 amino acids: CSVLPDTSYEQYF. The CDR3 nucleotides read TGCAGCGTGTTACCGGACACCTCCTACGAGCAGTACTTC. The V and J genes are TRBV29-1 and TRBJ2-7; D is perhaps TRBD1 (5 bases). The V end was cut by 6 bases, the J end by 0 bases, with 12 bases between. Germline CDR1 is SQVTM and CDR2 is ANQGSEA. This CDR3 comprises 13 residues.

This clone was detected only a few times. V usage is TRBV28 and J usage is TRBJ1-1, with 8 bases that match TRBD1. Germline CDR1 reads MDHEN; CDR2 reads SYDVKM. V was pared by 3 bases and J by 0 bases, with 0 bases of the junction left unmatched. This CDR3 comprises 14 residues. The CDR3 reads CASSLDRVNTEAFF. CDR3 in DNA: TGTGCCAGCAGTTTGGACAGGGTGAACACTGAAGCTTTCTTT.

This chain uses TRBV7-8 with TRBJ2-3, with 11 bases identical to TRBD2. The CDR3 loop spans 12 amino acids. Looked up from germline, CDR1 is SGHVS and CDR2 is FQNEAQ. The trim removed 4 bases at V and 12 bases at J, leaving 3 bases unmatched. In nucleotides, the CDR3 is TGTGCCAGCAGCTCCGGGACTAGCGGACAGTATTTT. Translating gives CASSSGTSGQYF.

The chain is built from TRBV6-5 and TRBJ2-6; no firm D call. CDR3 size: 15 residues. Germline assignment: CDR1 MNHEY and CDR2 SVGAGI. V was pared by 2 bases and J by 0 bases, with 5 bases between. The CDR3: CASSYGDSGANVLTF. CDR3 bases: TGTGCCAGCAGTTACGGGGACTCTGGGGCCAACGTCCTGACTTTC.

V usage is TRBV19 and J usage is TRBJ2-1; D ambiguous. The CDR3 has 14 amino acids. Germline CDR1 LNHDA, CDR2 SQIVND (reference sequence). V was trimmed by 10 bases and J by 0 bases, leaving 13 bases between them. CDR3 amino acids: CATRTSSSYNEQFF. The CDR3 DNA is TGTGCCACTCGCACCTCGTCCTCCTACAATGAGCAGTTCTTC.

This clone has a single count. The chain joins TRBV10-3 to TRBJ2-7, with D tentatively TRBD1 (5 bases). V was clipped by 2 bases and J by 2 bases, with 7 bases between them. CDR3 length equals 13 residues. CDR1 ENHRY and CDR2 SYGVKD come from the germline V gene. The CDR3 region has the DNA TGTGCCATCAGTGAGGACAGAACCTACGAGCAGTACTTC. Its protein is CAISEDRTYEQYF.

The CDR3 reads CASSIARTVNTEAFF. In DNA form, the CDR3 reads TGTGCCAGTAGTATAGCCCGGACAGTGAACACTGAAGCTTTCTTT. This chain joins TRBV19 and TRBJ1-1, with TRBD1 as a possible D gene (6 bases). Germline V CDR1 and CDR2: LNHDA, SQIVND (reference sequence). CDR3 length equals 15 residues. Trimming removed 1 base at V and 0 bases at J, with 9 bases between.

Regarding this clone: Possible read error: a much larger clone is one base away. The conserved phenylalanine or tryptophan is not found at the CDR3 terminus, so this likely reflects a read error. The chain couples TRBV28 to TRBJ1-2; TRBD1 matches 7 bases. V lost 4 bases, J lost 4 bases, and 6 bases stayed unmatched. CDR3 size: 14 residues. Germline lookup yields CDR1 MDHEN and CDR2 SYDVKM. CDR3 loop: CASSSRTGSYGYTL. Here the CDR3 DNA reads TGTGCCAGCAGTTCCCGGACAGGCTCCTATGGCTACACCCTC.

CDR3 bases: TGTGCCAGCAGCTTAGCTGGGCGGGGGAACAATGAGCAGTTCTTC. This gives the protein CASSLAGRGNNEQFF. The chain carries TRBV11-2 and TRBJ2-1; TRBD2 matches 7 bases. Trimming removed 1 base from V and 5 bases from J; junction bases left unmatched: 5. The germline V gene has CDR1 SGHAT and CDR2 FQNNGV. The CDR3 length is 15 residues.

This clone was seen once. The chain combines TRBV7-9 with TRBJ1-2, with D unresolved. Per germline, CDR1 SEHNR and CDR2 FQNEAQ (reference sequence). V was pared by 3 bases and J by 6 bases, with 8 bases between. The CDR3 totals 12 residues. CDR3 coding DNA: TGTGCCAGCAGCTTGCAGCCCGATGGCTACACCTTC. It yields the protein CASSLQPDGYTF.

V gene TRBV6-5 combines with J gene TRBJ1-6; 7 nucleotides line up with TRBD1. CDR3 length: 15 residues. Germline V gene sequence: CDR1 MNHEY, CDR2 SVGAGI. V lost 0 bases and J lost 7; bases outside the gene matches: 3. CDR3 nucleotides: TGTGCCAGCAGTTACTCGGTAGGGGGCAATTCACCCCTCCACTTT. Protein: CASSYSVGGNSPLHF.

The chain carries TRBV7-9 and TRBJ2-7, with TRBD1 identical over 8 bases. Germline V gives CDR1 SEHNR, CDR2 FQNEAQ (reference sequence). The CDR3 is 15 amino acids. V gave up 0 bases and J gave up 4 bases; unmatched junction bases: 5. CDR3 protein: CASSLATGAAYEQYF. The CDR3 DNA sequence: TGTGCCAGCAGCTTAGCGACAGGGGCTGCATACGAGCAGTACTTC.

The chain recombines TRBV9 with TRBJ2-1; TRBD1 or TRBD2 may be the D gene (5 bases each). This CDR3 region has 15 residues. The germline CDR1 and CDR2 sequences are SGDLS and YYNGEE. V lost 3 bases, J lost 2 bases, and 12 bases lay in between. DNA of the CDR3: TGTGCCAGCAGCGCCCCCGGGACGGCCTACAATGAGCAGTTCTTC. Translating it yields CASSAPGTAYNEQFF.

This clone was recorded a few times. V usage is TRBV28 and J usage is TRBJ1-1, with a tentative D call TRBD1 (5 bases). CDR3 size: 14 residues. Germline V gene lookup returns CDR1 MDHEN and CDR2 SYDVKM. V dropped 6 bases and J dropped 1 base, with 12 bases sitting between them. DNA of the CDR3: TGTGCCAGCAGGGTTCAGGGACCGAACACTGAAGCTTTCTTT. It encodes CASRVQGPNTEAFF. Complete variable domain (other parts from reference TRBV28 and TRBJ1-1): DVKVTQSSRYLVKRTGEKVFLECVQDMDHENMFWYRQDPGLGLRLIYFSYDVKMKEKGDIPEGYSVSREKKERFSLILESASTNQTSMYLCASRVQGPNTEAFFGQGTRLTVV.

J is TRBJ1-2 and V is TRBV25-1, with no clear D. Trimming took 5 bases from V and 2 from J, leaving 12 bases between them. This CDR3 has 14 residues. Looked up from germline, CDR1 is MGHDK and CDR2 is SYGVNS. CDR3 bases: TGTGCCAGCAGTCCACCGGGAAAAAACTATGGCTACACCTTC. Its protein product is CASSPPGKNYGYTF.

This clone was found once. The V call is TRBV6-1, the J call TRBJ2-5; 10 bases are shared with TRBD1. Germline V gene sequence: CDR1 MNHNS, CDR2 SASEGT. After removal of 6 bases from V and 2 bases from J, the junction contained 6 bases not matched to a gene. This CDR3 spans 15 amino acids. The CDR3 sequence: CASSQGQGYQETQYF. The DNA for the CDR3 is TGTGCCAGCAGCCAGGGACAGGGGTATCAAGAGACCCAGTACTTC.

This chain uses TRBV7-2 with TRBJ1-6; D possibly corresponds to TRBD1 (6 bases). Germline V gene lookup returns CDR1 SGHTA and CDR2 FQGNSA. Trimming stripped 5 bases from V and 8 bases from J, with 16 bases between. The length of the CDR3 is 15 residues. The CDR3 DNA reads TGTGCCAGCAGCACCTGGACAGAAGAGGATTCACCCCTCCACTTT. It specifies CASSTWTEEDSPLHF.

This chain links TRBV5-4 with TRBJ1-2; the D is unclear. This CDR3 is built from 14 residues. The V gene lost 5 bases and the J gene lost 4 bases, with 15 bases spanning the gap. Germline V gene data show CDR1 as SGHNT and CDR2 as YYREEE (reference sequence). The CDR3 DNA reads as TGTGCCAGCAGAATTCAAGGGTCTCTCTATGGCTACACCTTC. Protein product: CASRIQGSLYGYTF.

V and J are TRBV5-1 and TRBJ1-1; TRBD1 might be the D (6 bases). V was pared by 1 base and J by 1 base, with 8 bases between. This CDR3 contains 14 residues. Germline CDR1 and CDR2: SGHRS and YFSETQ. The CDR3 bases are TGCGCCAGCAGCTTGACAGGGCCGAACACTGAAGCTTTCTTT. Translating it yields CASSLTGPNTEAFF.

The J gene is TRBJ1-1, the V gene TRBV10-3, with D maybe TRBD1 (6 bases). With 3 bases removed from V and 1 base from J, the gap between germline ends came to 15 bases. Germline CDR1 is ENHRY and CDR2 is SYGVKD. The CDR3 runs 16 residues. The CDR3 sequence: CAISDGQGIANTEAFF. The CDR3 coding sequence is TGTGCCATCAGTGATGGCCAGGGGATTGCGAACACTGAAGCTTTCTTT.

The chain is built from TRBV6-1 and TRBJ2-3; D remains unclear. The length of the CDR3 is 14 residues. Per the germline V gene, CDR1 is MNHNS and CDR2 is SASEGT. Trimming left V 8 bases short and J 2 bases short, with 14 bases between. The CDR3 DNA is TGTGCCAGCTCCTACCTGAAAACCACAGATACGCAGTATTTT. Amino acid sequence: CASSYLKTTDTQYF.

This clone was counted only a few times. The rearrangement joins TRBV2 to TRBJ1-1; D not resolved. V lost 8 bases, J lost 5 bases, and 3 bases lay in between. The CDR3 consists of 9 residues. Germline V lookup: CDR1 SNHLY, CDR2 FYNNEI. CDR3 coding DNA: TGTGCCAGCGGGACTGAAGCTTTCTTT. The encoded protein is CASGTEAFF.

This chain joins TRBV5-5 and TRBJ2-7, with D unclear. CDR1 is SGHKS, CDR2 YYEKEE, per germline (reference sequence). V was pared by 3 bases and J by 2 bases, with 9 bases between. The CDR3 sequence is 13 residues long. The chain's CDR3 is CASSYTHTYEQYF. In DNA form, the CDR3 reads TGTGCCAGCAGCTACACACATACCTACGAGCAGTACTTC. The variable domain in full, with the rest retrieved from reference TRBV5-5 and TRBJ2-7, is DAGVTQSPTHLIKTRGQQVTLRCSPISGHKSVSWYQQVLGQGPQFIFQYYEKEERGRGNFPDRFSARQFPNYSSELNVNALLLGDSALYLCASSYTHTYEQYFGPGTRLTVT.

The chain couples TRBV18 to TRBJ1-5; D is uncertain. V shed 6 bases and J shed 6 bases, with 15 bases lying between them. From germline, CDR1 is KGHSH and CDR2 LQKENI. The CDR3 contains 14 residues. The CDR3 DNA is TGTGCCAGCTCTGAAACATCGGGCGGTCAGCCCCAGCATTTT. It yields the protein CASSETSGGQPQHF.

The CDR3 here is CASSLVVDFDGYTF. CDR3 nucleotides: TGTGCCAGCAGCTTAGTAGTAGATTTCGATGGCTACACCTTC. The chain carries TRBV7-9 and TRBJ1-2; no clear D gene. Germline values: CDR1 SEHNR, CDR2 FQNEAQ (reference sequence). The ends were cut back, 1 base at V and 6 bases at J, with 12 bases in the middle. This CDR3 comprises 14 residues.